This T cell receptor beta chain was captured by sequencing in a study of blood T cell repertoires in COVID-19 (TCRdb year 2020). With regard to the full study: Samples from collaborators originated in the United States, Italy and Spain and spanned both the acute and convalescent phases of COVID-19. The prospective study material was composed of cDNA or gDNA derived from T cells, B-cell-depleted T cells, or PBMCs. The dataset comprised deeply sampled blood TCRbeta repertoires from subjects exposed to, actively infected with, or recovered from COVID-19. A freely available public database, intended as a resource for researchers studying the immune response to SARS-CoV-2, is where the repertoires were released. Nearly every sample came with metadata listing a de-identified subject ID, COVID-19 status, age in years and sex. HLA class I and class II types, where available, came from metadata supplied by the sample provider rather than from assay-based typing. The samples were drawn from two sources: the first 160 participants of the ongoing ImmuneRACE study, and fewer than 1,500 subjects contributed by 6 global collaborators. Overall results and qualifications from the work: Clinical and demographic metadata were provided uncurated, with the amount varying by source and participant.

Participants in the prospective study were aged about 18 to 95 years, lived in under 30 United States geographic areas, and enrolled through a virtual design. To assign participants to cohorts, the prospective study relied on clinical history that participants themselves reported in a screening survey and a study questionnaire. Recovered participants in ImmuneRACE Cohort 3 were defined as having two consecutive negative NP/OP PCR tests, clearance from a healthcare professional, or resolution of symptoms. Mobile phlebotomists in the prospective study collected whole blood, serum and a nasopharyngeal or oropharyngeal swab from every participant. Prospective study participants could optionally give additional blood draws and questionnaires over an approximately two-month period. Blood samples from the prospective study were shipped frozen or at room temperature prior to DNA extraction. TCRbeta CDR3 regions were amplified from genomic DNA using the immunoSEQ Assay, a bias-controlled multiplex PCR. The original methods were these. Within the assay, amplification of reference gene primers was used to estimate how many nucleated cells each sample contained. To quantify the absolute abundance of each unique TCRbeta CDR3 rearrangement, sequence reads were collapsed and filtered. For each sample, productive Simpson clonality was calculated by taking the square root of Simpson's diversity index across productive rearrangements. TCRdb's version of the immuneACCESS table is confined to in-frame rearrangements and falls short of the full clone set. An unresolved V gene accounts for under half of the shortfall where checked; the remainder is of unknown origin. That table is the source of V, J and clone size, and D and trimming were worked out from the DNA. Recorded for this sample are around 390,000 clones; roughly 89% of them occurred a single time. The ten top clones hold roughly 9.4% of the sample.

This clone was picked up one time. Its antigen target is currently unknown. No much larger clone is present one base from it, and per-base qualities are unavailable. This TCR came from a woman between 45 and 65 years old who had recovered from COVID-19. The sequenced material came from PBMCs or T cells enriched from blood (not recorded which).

CDR3 protein: CSVAAGPTDTQYF. In nucleotides, the sequence is TGCAGCGTTGCGGCAGGGCCGACAGATACGCAGTATTTT. This chain is built from TRBV29-1 and TRBJ2-3, with TRBD1 as a weak D call on 5 bases. Including cysteine and phenylalanine, the CDR3 has 13 amino acids. Only the CDR3 DNA is retained, 39 bases long and in frame from the first base. The V end loses 4 bases and the J end loses 3 bases, and a stretch of 11 bases separates them. CDR1 SQVTM and CDR2 ANQGSEA were looked up in the germline V gene.